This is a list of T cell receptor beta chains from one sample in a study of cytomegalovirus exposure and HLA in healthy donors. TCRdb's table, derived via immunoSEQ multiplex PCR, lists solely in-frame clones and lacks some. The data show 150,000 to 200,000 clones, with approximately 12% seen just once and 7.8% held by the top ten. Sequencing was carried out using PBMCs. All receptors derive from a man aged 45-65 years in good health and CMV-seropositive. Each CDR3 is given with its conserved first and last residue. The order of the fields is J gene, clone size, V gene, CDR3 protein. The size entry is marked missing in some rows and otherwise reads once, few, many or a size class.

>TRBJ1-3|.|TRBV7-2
CASSLAPGQGNTIYF
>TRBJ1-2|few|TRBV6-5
CASSSGFNYGYTF
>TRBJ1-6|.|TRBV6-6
CASSLQGAPNSPLHF
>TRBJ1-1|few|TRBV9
CASSPRTQNTEAFF
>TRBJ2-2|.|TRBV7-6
CASSLRLPTGELFF
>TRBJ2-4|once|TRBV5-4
CASSPGGTQKAKNIQYF
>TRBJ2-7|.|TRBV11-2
CASSPTWDSSYEQYF
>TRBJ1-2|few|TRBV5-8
CASSPGQRANYGYTF
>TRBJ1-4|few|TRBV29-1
CSVEESGQGSEKLFF
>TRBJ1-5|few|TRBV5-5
CASSLGTAYLPQHF
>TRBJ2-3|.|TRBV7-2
CASSVQGADTQYF
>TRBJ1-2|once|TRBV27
CASSSTFNREGYTF
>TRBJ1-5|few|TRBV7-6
CASSLARGSEPQHF
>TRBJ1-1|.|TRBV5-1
CASSLVQGGTEAFF
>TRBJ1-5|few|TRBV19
CASSMTDRLSNQPQHF
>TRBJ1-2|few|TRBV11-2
CASSFYRVRGYTF
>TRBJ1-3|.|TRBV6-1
CASSRGASGNTIYF
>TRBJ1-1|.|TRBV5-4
CASSAGTLNTEAFF
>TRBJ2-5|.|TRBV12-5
CASGPRDNQETQYF
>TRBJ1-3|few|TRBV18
CASSPLAEGDSGNTIYF
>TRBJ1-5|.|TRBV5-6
CASSAPGSNQPQHF
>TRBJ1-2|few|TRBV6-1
CASSVTGEPYYGYTF
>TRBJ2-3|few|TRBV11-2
CASSSFRTDTQYF
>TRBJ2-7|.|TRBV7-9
CASSAQNYEQYF
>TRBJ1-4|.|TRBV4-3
CASSPGQRSEKLFF
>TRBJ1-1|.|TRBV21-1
CASSKETGGLATEAFF
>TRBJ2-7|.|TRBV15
CATSRRDGKEQYF
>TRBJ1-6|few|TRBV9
CASSVGSENSPLHF
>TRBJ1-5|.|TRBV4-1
CASSQEGGVNQPQHF
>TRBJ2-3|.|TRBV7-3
CASSLSHRGDTQYF
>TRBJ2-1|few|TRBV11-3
CASSFSRQGGNEQFF
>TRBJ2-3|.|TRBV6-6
CAGADRTDTQYF